Following are 13 T cell receptor beta chains from one sample sequenced in a study of blood T cell repertoires in COVID-19. Generated by immunoSEQ multiplex PCR, the TCRdb table keeps only in-frame clones and is missing some. The sample lists fewer than 500,000 clones; around 90% were seen once. Material for sequencing was PBMCs or T cells enriched from blood (not recorded which). These receptors all stem from a young woman who had recovered from COVID-19.

The chain recombines TRBV2 with TRBJ1-1; TRBD1 aligns across 9 bases. The CDR3 sequence is 16 residues long. V shed 4 bases, J shed 2 bases, and the junction held 8 bases outside the gene matches. The germline V gene encodes CDR1 SNHLY and CDR2 FYNNEI. The CDR3 loop is CASSAQGARLNTEAFF. The CDR3, as DNA: TGTGCCAGCAGTGCACAGGGGGCGAGGTTAAACACTGAAGCTTTCTTT.

The V gene is TRBV19, the J gene TRBJ1-3; unclear D gene. V lost 7 bases and J lost 3, with 4 bases in between. This CDR3 is built from 11 residues. Germline lookup yields CDR1 LNHDA and CDR2 SQIVND (reference sequence). The CDR3 loop is CASTGGNTIYF. In DNA form, the CDR3 reads TGTGCCAGTACCGGTGGAAACACCATATATTTT.

The chain carries TRBV19 and TRBJ1-1, with D uncertain. Germline assignment: CDR1 LNHDA and CDR2 SQIVND (reference sequence). Trimming cost V 6 bases and J 1 base, with 12 bases left between them. This CDR3 has 14 amino acids. The DNA of the CDR3 is TGTGCCAGTAGCATGGGCATCACGAACACTGAAGCTTTCTTT. It is translated as CASSMGITNTEAFF.

This chain connects TRBV19 to TRBJ1-1; TRBD1 matches at 11 bases. V shed 7 bases, J shed 1 base, and the junction held 8 bases outside the gene matches. Germline assignment: CDR1 LNHDA and CDR2 SQIVND (reference sequence). The CDR3 sequence is 16 residues long. CDR3 region: CASTLDRGRGNTEAFF. Here the CDR3 DNA reads TGTGCCAGTACCTTGGACAGGGGGCGCGGGAACACTGAAGCTTTCTTT.

The rearrangement links TRBV10-3 to TRBJ2-1; 9 bases match TRBD2. The CDR3 covers 16 residues. The germline V gene encodes CDR1 ENHRY and CDR2 SYGVKD. Trimming took 8 bases from V and 10 from J; bases not matched to a gene: 18. The DNA of the CDR3 is TGTGCCATCTTCGATGGCGGGGGGGGCCCCTGGATGGAGCAGTTCTTC. It codes for CAIFDGGGGPWMEQFF.

DNA of the CDR3: TGCGCCAGCAGCCCCCGAGAGGGAGGGGAACTGTTTTTT. Protein: CASSPREGGELFF. The V call is TRBV4-1, the J call TRBJ1-4; D is perhaps TRBD1 (5 bases). Germline V CDR1 and CDR2: MGHRA, YSYEKL. V lost 4 bases, J lost 12 bases, and 15 bases lay in between. This CDR3 is built from 13 residues.

The chain links TRBV15 to TRBJ1-1; maybe TRBD1 (5 bases). The CDR3 loop spans 13 amino acids. V lost 4 bases and J 3 bases, leaving 9 bases between the germline ends. Germline CDR1 is LNHNV and CDR2 is YYDKDF (reference sequence). The CDR3 nucleotides read TGTGCCACCAGCAAGCCCAGGGACACTGAAGCTTTCTTT. Amino acid sequence: CATSKPRDTEAFF. The variable domain in full, completed from reference TRBV15 and TRBJ1-1, reads DAMVIQNPRYQVTQFGKPVTLSCSQTLNHNVMYWYQQKSSQAPKLLFHYYDKDFNNEADTPDNFQSRRPNTSFCFLDIRSPGLGDTAMYLCATSKPRDTEAFFGQGTRLTVV.

The rearrangement uses TRBV15 and TRBJ1-1; D is unclear. This CDR3 is built from 12 residues. The V gene lost 0 bases and the J gene lost 7 bases, with 6 bases spanning the gap. Germline-derived CDR1 and CDR2 are LNHNV and YYDKDF (reference sequence). CDR3 DNA sequence: TGTGCCACCAGCAGAGAGTCCTTTGAAGCTTTCTTT. Translating gives CATSRESFEAFF.

This clone was observed once. The chain combines TRBV5-1 with TRBJ2-3, with TRBD1 as a possible D gene (7 bases). The V gene lost 2 bases and the J gene lost 10 bases, with 14 bases spanning the gap. This CDR3 contains 13 residues. Germline CDR1 is SGHRS and CDR2 is YFSETQ. This CDR3 reads CASSLDREVSQYF. The CDR3 coding sequence is TGCGCCAGCAGCTTAGACAGGGAGGTTTCGCAGTATTTT.

This clone was recorded a few times. The J gene is TRBJ1-1, the V gene TRBV5-1; no clear D gene. The V end lost 4 bases, the J end lost 5 bases, and 15 bases lay between the germline ends. Germline V gene data show CDR1 as SGHRS and CDR2 as YFSETQ. There are 14 residues in the CDR3. The CDR3 is CASSSHTGSTEAFF. The CDR3 DNA sequence: TGCGCCAGCAGCAGCCACACGGGGTCTACTGAAGCTTTCTTT.

This chain links TRBV5-1 with TRBJ2-2; D may be TRBD1 (6 bases). Per germline, CDR1 SGHRS and CDR2 YFSETQ. Trimming removed 5 bases from V and 3 bases from J, with 17 bases in between. The length of the CDR3 is 16 residues. The CDR3 loop is CASRPLEQGDTGELFF. The CDR3 bases are TGCGCCAGCAGACCCTTGGAACAGGGAGACACCGGGGAGCTGTTTTTT.

V gene TRBV6-5 combines with J gene TRBJ1-3; no reliable D call. With 7 bases removed from V and 3 bases from J, the gap between germline ends came to 10 bases. The CDR3 runs 13 residues. Germline lookup yields CDR1 MNHEY and CDR2 SVGAGI. CDR3 loop: CASIYEGGNTIYF. The CDR3 DNA follows: TGTGCCAGCATCTATGAGGGTGGAAACACCATATATTTT.

This chain joins TRBV7-9 and TRBJ2-3, with D possibly being TRBD1 (6 bases). The CDR3 is made up of 16 amino acids. Germline CDR1 reads SEHNR; CDR2 reads FQNEAQ (reference sequence). The V and J ends lost 1 base and 0 bases respectively, with 11 bases between them. The CDR3 sequence is CASSLEGTHSTDTQYF. CDR3 nucleotide sequence: TGTGCCAGCAGCTTAGAAGGGACACACAGCACAGATACGCAGTATTTT.